The rows below give T cell receptor beta chains drawn from one sample of a study of response to subunit inactivated influenza vaccine. TCRdb processed the RT-PCR reads anew with MiXCR; each CDR3 protein has one entry. The data contain about 520,000 distinct CDR3 sequences, about 25% of them singletons. The sequencing used CD4+ T cells sorted from PBMCs, collected 5 days after vaccination. The receptors were sampled from a man in his fifties or sixties who received an inactivated influenza vaccine. CDR3s include the opening cysteine and the closing phenylalanine or tryptophan. D genes are given only for firm matches. Not all rows give a size; the values are once, few, many and, for expanded clones, a class.

abundance | j_gene | d_gene | v_gene | CDR3aa | CDR3nt
few | TRBJ2-5 | TRBD1 | TRBV20-1 | CSAGAWDSPKETQYF | TGCAGTGCCGGTGCTTGGGACAGTCCTAAAGAGACCCAGTACTTC
- | TRBJ1-4 | TRBD1 | TRBV5-5 | CASSLDRGANEKLFF | TGTGCCAGCAGCTTGGACAGGGGTGCTAATGAAAAACTGTTTTTT
- | TRBJ2-7 | TRBD1 | TRBV4-2 | CASSYTTGTGSEQYF | TGTGCCAGCAGCTATACAACCGGGACAGGGAGCGAGCAGTACTTC
few | TRBJ2-1 | TRBD2 | TRBV7-2 | CASSFLAGGLGNEQFF | TGTGCCAGCAGCTTCCTAGCGGGGGGGCTCGGGAATGAGCAGTTCTTC
- | TRBJ2-3 | TRBD2 | TRBV5-1 | CASSSTSGRLTDTQYF | TGCGCCAGCAGCTCGACTAGCGGGAGACTCACAGATACGCAGTATTTT
- | TRBJ2-1 | TRBD2 | TRBV7-8 | CASSLPTSGSRNEQFF | TGTGCCAGCAGCCTCCCGACTAGCGGGAGTCGCAATGAGCAGTTCTTC
- | TRBJ1-6 | - | TRBV12-3/TRBV12-4 | CASSNGAGRSPLHF | TGTGCCAGCAGTAACGGGGCAGGGAGATCACCCCTCCACTTT
few | TRBJ2-2 | - | TRBV29-1 | CSVGPVGDGELFF | TGCAGCGTTGGCCCCGTGGGGGACGGGGAGCTGTTTTTT
few | TRBJ2-7 | - | TRBV29-1 | CSVELGRVTEQYF | TGCAGCGTGGAGCTCGGGAGAGTCACCGAGCAGTACTTC
- | TRBJ1-4 | - | TRBV24-1 | CALEHGKLFF | TGTGCCCTGGAACACGGAAAACTGTTTTTT
- | TRBJ2-3 | TRBD2 | TRBV12-3/TRBV12-4 | CASKSGISTDTQYF | TGTGCCAGCAAAAGCGGGATTAGCACAGATACGCAGTATTTT
few | TRBJ1-1 | - | TRBV4-3 | CASSQELGATLSVAFF | TGCGCCAGCAGCCAAGAACTGGGGGCGACGCTTTCGGTAGCTTTCTTT
- | TRBJ2-2 | TRBD1 | TRBV2 | CASSEGQGVAGELFF | TGTGCCAGCAGTGAGGGACAGGGGGTTGCCGGGGAGCTGTTTTTT
- | TRBJ2-7 | - | TRBV6-2/TRBV6-3 | CASSSDLHDSSYEQYF | TGTGCCAGCAGTTCTGACCTTCACGACAGCTCCTACGAGCAGTACTTC
many | TRBJ1-5 | TRBD1 | TRBV20-1 | CSAGQGGQPQHF | TGCAGTGCTGGACAGGGGGGTCAGCCCCAGCATTTT
- | TRBJ2-1 | - | TRBV29-1 | CSVRGANEQFF | TGCAGCGTTCGGGGGGCTAATGAGCAGTTCTTC
- | TRBJ1-1 | - | TRBV6-1 | CATQANTEAFF | TGTGCCACCCAGGCGAACACTGAAGCTTTCTTT
few | TRBJ1-4 | - | TRBV7-2 | CASSSNTGSNEKLFF | TGTGCCAGCAGCTCTAACACAGGGTCTAATGAAAAACTGTTTTTT
- | TRBJ1-2 | - | TRBV7-2 | CASSANGNYGYTF | TGTGCCAGCAGCGCGAACGGGAACTATGGCTACACCTTC
few | TRBJ1-6 | - | TRBV5-1 | CASSYGQTDSNSPLHF | TGCGCCAGCAGCTATGGACAGACAGACTCTAATTCACCCCTCCACTTT
few | TRBJ2-7 | TRBD2 | TRBV6-2/TRBV6-3 | CASSIAGGIFEQYF | TGTGCCAGCAGTATAGCGGGGGGAATATTCGAGCAGTACTTC
- | TRBJ2-3 | - | TRBV4-2 | CASSQPRGGTDTQYF | TGTGCCAGCAGCCAACCAAGGGGGGGGACAGATACGCAGTATTTT
- | TRBJ2-7 | - | TRBV6-2/TRBV6-3 | CASRNTGLQYF | TGTGCCAGCAGGAATACAGGGCTGCAGTACTTC
- | TRBJ2-7 | - | TRBV5-5 | CASSLNELVFYEQYF | TGTGCCAGCAGCTTGAATGAGCTAGTCTTCTACGAGCAGTACTTC
- | TRBJ2-7 | - | TRBV5-1 | CASSFRTNPPEQYF | TGCGCCAGCAGCTTCCGGACGAACCCCCCAGAGCAGTACTTC
- | TRBJ1-1 | - | TRBV12-3/TRBV12-4 | CASSPETVNTEAFF | TGTGCCAGCAGTCCGGAGACAGTGAACACTGAAGCTTTCTTT
- | TRBJ2-3 | TRBD2 | TRBV10-3 | CASAAGSGRSDTQYF | TGTGCCAGCGCCGCGGGTAGCGGGAGGTCGGATACGCAGTATTTT
- | TRBJ2-5 | TRBD2 | TRBV3-1 | CASSQRGSGSSETQYF | TGTGCCAGCAGCCAACGAGGAAGCGGGAGCTCAGAGACCCAGTACTTC
- | TRBJ1-2 | - | TRBV20-1 | CSASPRPDRLDGYTF | TGCAGTGCGTCTCCTCGTCCAGACCGCCTGGACGGCTACACCTTC
- | TRBJ2-1 | - | TRBV20-1 | CSARDPSKPYNEQFF | TGCAGTGCTAGAGATCCCTCCAAGCCCTACAATGAGCAGTTCTTC
- | TRBJ2-2 | - | TRBV7-2 | CASSLRQALTGELFF | TGTGCCAGCAGCTTACGCCAGGCGCTCACCGGGGAGCTGTTTTTT
- | TRBJ2-4 | - | TRBV19 | CASSPEGQGSVIQYF | TGTGCCAGTAGTCCCGAGGGCCAGGGGTCCGTCATTCAGTACTTC
few | TRBJ1-2 | - | TRBV20-1 | CSARDRWDGYTF | TGCAGTGCTAGAGATCGGTGGGATGGCTACACCTTC
- | TRBJ2-2 | - | TRBV20-1 | CSASAGNTGELFF | TGCAGTGCTAGTGCAGGGAACACCGGGGAGCTGTTTTTT
- | TRBJ2-2 | - | TRBV28 | CATGQTTGELFF | TGTGCCACTGGACAAACCACCGGGGAGCTGTTTTTT
few | TRBJ2-5 | TRBD2 | TRBV6-5 | CASSYWASGGISETQYF | TGTGCCAGCAGTTACTGGGCTAGCGGGGGGATTTCGGAGACCCAGTACTTC
- | TRBJ1-2 | - | TRBV27 | CASSRDATNYGYTF | TGTGCCAGCAGCCGGGACGCCACTAACTATGGCTACACCTTC
few | TRBJ2-6 | TRBD1 | TRBV20-1 | CSARGKANVLTF | TGCAGTGCCAGGGGGAAGGCCAACGTCCTGACTTTC